The clone carrying this T cell receptor (beta chain) was observed a single time. This entry belongs to a study of control samples from healthy donors and cancer patients. The CDR3 is 15 amino acids. V was pared by 4 bases and J by 4 bases, with 8 bases of the junction left unmatched. Germline V gene data show CDR1 as SGHDT and CDR2 as YYEEEE. Assay used: immunoSEQ multiplex PCR; TCRdb lists only in-frame clones, some missing. The table shows 130,000 or so clones, with about 90% occurring only once. This receptor was identified in a man between 50 and 59 years old in good health. The sequencing sample was made of blood. The V call is TRBV5-6, the J call TRBJ2-5; 9 bases fit TRBD1. The DNA for the CDR3 is TGTGCCAGCAGCCCCGGGACAGGGAGTGTAGAGACCCAGTACTTC. The encoded protein is CASSPGTGSVETQYF.